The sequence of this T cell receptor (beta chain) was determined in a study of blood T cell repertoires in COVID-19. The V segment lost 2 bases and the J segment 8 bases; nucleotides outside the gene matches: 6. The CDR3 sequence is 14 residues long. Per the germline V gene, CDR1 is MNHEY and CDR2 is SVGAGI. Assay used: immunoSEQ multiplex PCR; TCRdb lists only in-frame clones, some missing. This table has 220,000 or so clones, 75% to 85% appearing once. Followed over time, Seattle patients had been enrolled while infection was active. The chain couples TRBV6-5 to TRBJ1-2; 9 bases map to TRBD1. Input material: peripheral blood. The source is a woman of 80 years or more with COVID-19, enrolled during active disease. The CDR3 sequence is CASSYTGQGPGYTF. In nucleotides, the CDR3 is TGTGCCAGCAGTTACACGGGACAGGGTCCAGGCTACACCTTC.